This TCR beta chain was recorded in a study of graft-versus-host responses after intestinal transplantation. Across the study: Recipients underwent multivisceral, liver-intestinal, or isolated intestinal transplants. Tacrolimus and steroids were given for 2 to 3 years to all recipients after anti-thymocyte globulin induction. Findings and caveats of the study: The study associated peak circulating GvH clone levels with early post-transplant HvG declines.

With regard to this clone: Antigen specificity is unknown.

This CDR3 region has 15 residues. Germline V gene data show CDR1 as MNHNY and CDR2 as SVGAGI (reference sequence). The V segment lost 3 bases and the J segment 1 base; nucleotides outside the gene matches: 5. TCRdb's table, derived via immunoSEQ multiplex PCR, lists solely in-frame clones and lacks some. Among over 45,000 clones listed, roughly 89% were seen once. The sample in question was PBMCs, obtained 26 days after transplant. This receptor was taken from a human patient who received an intestinal transplant, so some T cells may come from the graft donor. The chain joins TRBV6-6 to TRBJ2-7, with 8 bases lining up with TRBD2. The CDR3 region has the DNA TGTGCCAGCAGTTATTTTCCTAGCGGGTCCTACGAGCAGTACTTC. Its protein product is CASSYFPSGSYEQYF.